This TCR beta chain comes out of a study of Graves' ophthalmopathy and Graves' hyperthyroidism. In its sample, this clonotype was seen many times. RNA served as the template for amplifying TCR beta CDR3 regions. HTBI primers served in a first-round RT-PCR, which a second-round multiplex PCR followed. TCRdb reprocessed the multiplex PCR reads with MiXCR, giving one entry per CDR3 protein. Among about 39,000 distinct CDR3 sequences listed, roughly 50% were seen once. The sequence derives from an adult woman with stable Graves' hyperthyroidism. The sample comprised peripheral blood.

The CDR3 spells CASSYEYQETQYF. The CDR3 DNA reads TGTGCCAGCAGTTACGAGTACCAAGAGACCCAGTACTTC. The chain carries TRBV28 and TRBJ2-5, with D unclear. This CDR3 contains 13 residues. Germline CDR1 and CDR2: MDHEN and SYDVKM. Trimming took 4 bases from V and 0 from J, leaving 6 bases between them.